Included here is one T cell receptor (beta chain) sequence, with context. Method: immunoSEQ multiplex PCR; TCRdb's copy keeps in-frame clones and lacks some. This table has 40,000 to 50,000 clones, about four fifths appearing once. The data were obtained in a study of OX40 agonist ivuxolimab in advanced cancers. This CDR3 comprises 12 residues. This clonotype was obtained from an adult with an advanced solid tumor such as melanoma, head and neck, liver or kidney cancer. The sample was CD4+ or CD8+ T cells sorted from blood, taken in a trial of the OX40 agonist ivuxolimab. V gene TRBV21-1 combines with J gene TRBJ1-2. TRBV21-1 is a documented pseudogene. The CDR3 loop is CASSTGINGYTF. In nucleotides, the CDR3 is TGTGCCAGCAGTACGGGGATTAATGGCTACACCTTC.